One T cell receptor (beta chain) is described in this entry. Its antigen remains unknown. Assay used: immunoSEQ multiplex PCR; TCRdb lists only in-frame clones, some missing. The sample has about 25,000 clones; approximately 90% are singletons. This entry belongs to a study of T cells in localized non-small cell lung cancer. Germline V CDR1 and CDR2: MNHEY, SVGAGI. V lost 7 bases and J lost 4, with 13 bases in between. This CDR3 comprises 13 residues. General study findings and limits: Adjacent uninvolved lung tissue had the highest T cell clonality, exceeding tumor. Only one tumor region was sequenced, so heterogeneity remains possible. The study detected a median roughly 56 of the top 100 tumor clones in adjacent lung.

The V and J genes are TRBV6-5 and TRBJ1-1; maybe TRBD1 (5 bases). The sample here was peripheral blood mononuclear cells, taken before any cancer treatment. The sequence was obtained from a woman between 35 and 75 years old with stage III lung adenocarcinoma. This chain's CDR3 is CASTEPGTTEAFF. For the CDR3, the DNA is TGTGCCAGCACCGAACCAGGGACCACTGAAGCTTTCTTT.